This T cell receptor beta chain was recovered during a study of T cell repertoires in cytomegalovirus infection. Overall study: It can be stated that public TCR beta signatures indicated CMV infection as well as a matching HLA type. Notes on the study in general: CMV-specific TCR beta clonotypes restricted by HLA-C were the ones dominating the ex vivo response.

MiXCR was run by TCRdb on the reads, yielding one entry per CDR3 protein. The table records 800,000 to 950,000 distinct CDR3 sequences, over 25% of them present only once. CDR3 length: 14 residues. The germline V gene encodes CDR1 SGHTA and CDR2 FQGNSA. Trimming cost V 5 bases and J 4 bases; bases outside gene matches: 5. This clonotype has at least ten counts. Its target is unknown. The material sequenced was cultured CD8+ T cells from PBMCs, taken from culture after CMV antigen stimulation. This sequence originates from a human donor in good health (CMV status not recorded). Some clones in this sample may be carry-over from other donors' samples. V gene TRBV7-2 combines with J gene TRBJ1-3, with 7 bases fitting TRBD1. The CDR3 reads CASSPTGLGNTIYF. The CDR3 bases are TGTGCCAGCAGCCCGACAGGGTTGGGAAACACCATATATTTT. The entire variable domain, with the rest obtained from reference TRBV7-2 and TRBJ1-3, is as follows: GAGVSQSPSNKVTEKGKDVELRCDPISGHTALYWYRQSLGQGLEFLIYFQGNSAPDKSGLPSDRFSAERTGGSVSTLTIQRTQQEDSAVYLCASSPTGLGNTIYFGEGSWLTVV.